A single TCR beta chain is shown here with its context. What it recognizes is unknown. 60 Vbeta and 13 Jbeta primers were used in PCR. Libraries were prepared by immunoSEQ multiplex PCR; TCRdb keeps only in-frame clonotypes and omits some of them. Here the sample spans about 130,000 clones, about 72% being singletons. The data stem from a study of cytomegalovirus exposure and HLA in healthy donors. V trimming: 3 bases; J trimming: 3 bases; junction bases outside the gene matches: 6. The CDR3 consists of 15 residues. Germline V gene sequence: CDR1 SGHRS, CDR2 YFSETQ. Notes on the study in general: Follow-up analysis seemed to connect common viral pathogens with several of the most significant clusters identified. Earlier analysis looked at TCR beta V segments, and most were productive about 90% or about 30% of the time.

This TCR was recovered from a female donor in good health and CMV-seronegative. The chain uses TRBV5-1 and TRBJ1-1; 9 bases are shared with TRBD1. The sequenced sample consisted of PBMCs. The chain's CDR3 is CASSSGQGRDTEAFF. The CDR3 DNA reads TGCGCCAGCAGCTCTGGACAGGGGAGGGACACTGAAGCTTTCTTT.